Listed below are T cell receptor beta chains from one sample, sequenced in a study of shared clonotypes between healthy human individuals. Measured with immunoSEQ multiplex PCR; TCRdb has only the in-frame clones, and not every one. The repertoire holds about 480,000 clones, about four fifths seen once, with roughly 13% in the top ten. Sequencing input: PBMCs. The receptors stem from a woman in her thirties or forties in good health. Some clones in this sample may be carry-over from other donors' samples. The conserved cysteine and the conserved F or W are not part of the CDR3 here.

V: TRBV19; CDR3: AIGSARENTGELF
V: TRBV11-2; CDR3: ASSLAQGSYNEQF
V: TRBV5-6; CDR3: ASSLTGVADTQY
V: TRBV7-9; CDR3: ASSRREGGNEQF
V: TRBV19; CDR3: ASSTPDFTGNTIY
V: TRBV27; CDR3: ASSATTTDTQY
V: TRBV2; CDR3: ASLATSGRPLEQY
V: TRBV7-8; CDR3: ASSLSSGIYNEQF
V: TRBV9; CDR3: ASSRNLDTQY
V: TRBV7-6; CDR3: ASSLTPRRASGSRFFREQF
V: TRBV30; CDR3: AHREPFYGYT
V: TRBV4-2; CDR3: ASSQDLGTGINTIY
V: TRBV5-1; CDR3: ASSLTGAYEQY
V: TRBV7-9; CDR3: ASSPTLGIPSSYNSPLH
V: TRBV6-5; CDR3: ASSSGLAMGNEQF
V: TRBV5-4; CDR3: ASSMAGQLSGNTIY
V: TRBV6-5; CDR3: ASSYQPDSSYEQY
V: TRBV27; CDR3: ASSPIGGVPPTDTQY
V: TRBV15; CDR3: ATSMTGTSTDTQY
V: TRBV11-1; CDR3: ASSRSGTASFYEQY
V: TRBV11-2; CDR3: ASSPRDYTDTQY
V: TRBV9; CDR3: ASSVDRAFATNEKLF
V: TRBV2; CDR3: ASSWQALSYEQY
V: TRBV30; CDR3: AWRGRGRTEAF
V: TRBV4-1; CDR3: ASSQVPGAIYEQY
V: TRBV12-5; CDR3: ASAPPGWDNEQF
V: TRBV11-2; CDR3: ASNHLGQGYEQY
V: TRBV19; CDR3: ASSISSGSEDEQY
V: TRBV10-3; CDR3: AISEGVAGRNEQF
V: TRBV19; CDR3: ASSTGQGRELF
V: TRBV14; CDR3: ASSQDGGSTSWVNIQY
V: TRBV7-3; CDR3: ASSLEPTYEQY
V: TRBV5-1; CDR3: ASSLSNTGGVQETQY
V: TRBV5-1; CDR3: ASSPDSRYGYT
V: TRBV19; CDR3: ASSIEIARLAGGYNEQF